This note documents a single T cell receptor (beta chain) sequence. No antigen is known for it. The sample is drawn from a study of PD-1 blockade in classical Hodgkin lymphoma. The study, taken as a whole, reports: Healthy donors were reported to have higher baseline TCR diversity than newly diagnosed patients. Although disease activity or prior therapy may be involved, causes of the repertoire differences remain undefined.

Trimming left V 0 bases short and J 0 bases short, with 18 bases between. CDR1 GTSNPN and CDR2 SVGIG come from the germline V gene (reference sequence). The CDR3 length is 17 residues. Time point of the sample: newly diagnosed, previously untreated cHL patient sample. PBMCs were thawed, and CD8+ T cells were then isolated from them by magnetic negative selection. Untreated, newly diagnosed classical Hodgkin lymphoma PBMCs were comparators. Using immunoSEQ multiplex PCR, the repertoire was profiled, and TCRdb retains in-frame clones only, with some absent. Among some 5,400 clones listed, 86% were seen once.

Material: CD8+ T cells from blood. The TCR comes from a human donor with classical Hodgkin lymphoma. The chain has TRBV30 and TRBJ2-7; no clear D. The CDR3 nucleotides read TGTGCCTGGAGTGTTCCCCCCCCAGCGCAAAGCTCCTACGAGCAGTACTTC. Encoded protein: CAWSVPPPAQSSYEQYF.